This T cell receptor beta chain stems from a study of brain T cells in children with intractable seizures. CDR1 and CDR2 (germline): MDHEN, SYDVKM. V was trimmed by 5 bases and J by 6 bases, leaving 16 bases between them. The CDR3 covers 15 residues. Data came from immunoSEQ multiplex PCR; TCRdb stores just in-frame clones and leaves some out. The sample comprises 75,000 to 80,000 clones, just over 90% of which are singletons, and 1.5% rests with the top ten. The genes are TRBV28 and TRBJ1-4, with TRBD1 as a possible D gene (6 bases). The source of this sequence is a boy under two years old with tuberous sclerosis and intractable seizures. Sample: peripheral blood, taken at surgery. The CDR3 DNA follows: TGTGCCAGCAGTCTAGGACAGACCCCCTATGAAAAACTGTTTTTT. Translated: CASSLGQTPYEKLFF. Together with reference TRBV28 and TRBJ1-4, the CDR3 gives the full variable domain: DVKVTQSSRYLVKRTGEKVFLECVQDMDHENMFWYRQDPGLGLRLIYFSYDVKMKEKGDIPEGYSVSREKKERFSLILESASTNQTSMYLCASSLGQTPYEKLFFGSGTQLSVL.